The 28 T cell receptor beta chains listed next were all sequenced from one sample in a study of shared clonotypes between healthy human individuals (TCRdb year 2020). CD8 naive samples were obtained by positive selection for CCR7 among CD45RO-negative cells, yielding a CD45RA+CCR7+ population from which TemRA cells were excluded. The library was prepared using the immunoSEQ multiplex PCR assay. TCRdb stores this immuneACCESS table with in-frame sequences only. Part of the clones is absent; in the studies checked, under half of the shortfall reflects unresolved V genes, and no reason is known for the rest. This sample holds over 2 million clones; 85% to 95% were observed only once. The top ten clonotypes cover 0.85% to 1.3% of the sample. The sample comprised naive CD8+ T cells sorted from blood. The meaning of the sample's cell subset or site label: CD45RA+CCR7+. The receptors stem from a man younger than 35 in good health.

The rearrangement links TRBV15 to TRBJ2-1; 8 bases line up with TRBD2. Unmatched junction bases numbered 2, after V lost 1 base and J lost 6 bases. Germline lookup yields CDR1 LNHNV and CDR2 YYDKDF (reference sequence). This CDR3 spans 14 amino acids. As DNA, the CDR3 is TGTGCCACCAGCAGAGCGGGGGGGCGCAATGAGCAGTTCTTC. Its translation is CATSRAGGRNEQFF. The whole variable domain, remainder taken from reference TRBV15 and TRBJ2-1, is DAMVIQNPRYQVTQFGKPVTLSCSQTLNHNVMYWYQQKSSQAPKLLFHYYDKDFNNEADTPDNFQSRRPNTSFCFLDIRSPGLGDTAMYLCATSRAGGRNEQFFGPGTRLTVL.

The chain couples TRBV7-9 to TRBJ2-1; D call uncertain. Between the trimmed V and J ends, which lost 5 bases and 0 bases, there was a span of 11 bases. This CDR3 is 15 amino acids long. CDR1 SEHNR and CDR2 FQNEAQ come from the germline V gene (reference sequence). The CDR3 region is CASSTRLSSYNEQFF. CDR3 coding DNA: TGTGCCAGCAGCACACGGCTATCCTCCTACAATGAGCAGTTCTTC.

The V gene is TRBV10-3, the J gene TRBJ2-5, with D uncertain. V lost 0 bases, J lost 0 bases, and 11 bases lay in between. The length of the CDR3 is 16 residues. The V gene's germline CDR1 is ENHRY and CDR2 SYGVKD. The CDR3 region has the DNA TGTGCCATCAGTGAGTCGACTCCAAGGTACCAAGAGACCCAGTACTTC. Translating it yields CAISESTPRYQETQYF.

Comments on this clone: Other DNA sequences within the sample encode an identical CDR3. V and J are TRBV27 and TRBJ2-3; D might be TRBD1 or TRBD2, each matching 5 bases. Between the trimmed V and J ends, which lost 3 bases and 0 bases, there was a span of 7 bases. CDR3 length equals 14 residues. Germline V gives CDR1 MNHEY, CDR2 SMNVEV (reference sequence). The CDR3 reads CASSFGDSTDTQYF. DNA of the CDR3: TGTGCCAGCAGTTTCGGGGACAGCACAGATACGCAGTATTTT.

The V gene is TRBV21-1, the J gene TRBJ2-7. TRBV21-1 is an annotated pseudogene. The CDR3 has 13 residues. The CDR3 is CASSKQGWVEQYF. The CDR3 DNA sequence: TGTGCCAGCAGCAAACAAGGGTGGGTGGAGCAGTACTTC.

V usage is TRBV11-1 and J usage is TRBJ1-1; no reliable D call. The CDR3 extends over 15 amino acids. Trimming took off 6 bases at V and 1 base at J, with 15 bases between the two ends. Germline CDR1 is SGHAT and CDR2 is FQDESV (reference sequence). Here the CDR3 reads CASSFLEGGNTEAFF. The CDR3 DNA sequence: TGTGCCAGCAGTTTCCTAGAGGGTGGGAACACTGAAGCTTTCTTT.

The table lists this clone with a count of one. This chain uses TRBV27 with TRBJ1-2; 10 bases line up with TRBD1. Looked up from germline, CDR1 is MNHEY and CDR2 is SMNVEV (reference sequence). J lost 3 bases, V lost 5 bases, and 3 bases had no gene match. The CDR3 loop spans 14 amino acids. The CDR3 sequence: CASSPGTGDYGYTF. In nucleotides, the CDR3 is TGTGCCAGCAGTCCCGGGACAGGGGACTATGGCTACACCTTC.

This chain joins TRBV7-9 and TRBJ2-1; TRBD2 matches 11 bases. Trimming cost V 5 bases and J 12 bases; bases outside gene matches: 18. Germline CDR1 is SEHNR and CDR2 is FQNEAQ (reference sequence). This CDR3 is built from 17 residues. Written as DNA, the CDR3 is TGTGCCAGCAGCGCATCGGCTAGCGGGAGGCTTCCCTTAGCGCAGTTCTTC. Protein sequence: CASSASASGRLPLAQFF.

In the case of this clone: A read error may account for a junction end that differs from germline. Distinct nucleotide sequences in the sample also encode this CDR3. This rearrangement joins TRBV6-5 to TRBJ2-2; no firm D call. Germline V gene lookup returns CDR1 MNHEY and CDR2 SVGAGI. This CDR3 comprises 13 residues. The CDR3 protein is CASSYPNTGELFF. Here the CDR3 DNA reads TGTGCCAGCAGTTACCCGAATACCGGGGAGCTGTTTTTT.

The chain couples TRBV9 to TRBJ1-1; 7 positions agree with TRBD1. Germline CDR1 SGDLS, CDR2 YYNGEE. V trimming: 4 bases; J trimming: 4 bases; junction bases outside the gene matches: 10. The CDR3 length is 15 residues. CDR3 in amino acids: CASSLGTGVFTEAFF. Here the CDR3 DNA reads TGTGCCAGCAGCTTAGGAACAGGGGTATTCACTGAAGCTTTCTTT.

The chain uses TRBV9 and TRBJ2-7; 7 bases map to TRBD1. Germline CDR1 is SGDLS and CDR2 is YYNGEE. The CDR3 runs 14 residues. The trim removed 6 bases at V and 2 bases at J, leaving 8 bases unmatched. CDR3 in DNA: TGTGCCAGCACCGTGGGGACAGTCCCCTACGAGCAGTACTTC. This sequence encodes CASTVGTVPYEQYF.

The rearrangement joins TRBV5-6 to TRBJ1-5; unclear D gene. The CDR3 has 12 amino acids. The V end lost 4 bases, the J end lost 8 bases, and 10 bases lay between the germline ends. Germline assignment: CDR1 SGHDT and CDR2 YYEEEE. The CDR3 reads CASSRQDEPQHF. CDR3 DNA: TGTGCCAGCAGCCGTCAGGACGAGCCCCAGCATTTT.

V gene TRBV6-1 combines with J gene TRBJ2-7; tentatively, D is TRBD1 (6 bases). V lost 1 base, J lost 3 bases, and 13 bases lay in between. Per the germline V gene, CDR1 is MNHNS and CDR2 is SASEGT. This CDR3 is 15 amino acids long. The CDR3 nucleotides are TGTGCCAGCAGTGAAGGGGCAGGGGACGTCTACGAGCAGTACTTC. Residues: CASSEGAGDVYEQYF.

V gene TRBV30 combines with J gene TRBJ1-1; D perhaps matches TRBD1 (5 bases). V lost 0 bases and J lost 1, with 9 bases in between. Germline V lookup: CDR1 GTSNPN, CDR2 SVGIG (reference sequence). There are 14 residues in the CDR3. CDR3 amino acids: CAWSVWGENTEAFF. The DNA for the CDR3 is TGTGCCTGGAGTGTTTGGGGGGAGAACACTGAAGCTTTCTTT.

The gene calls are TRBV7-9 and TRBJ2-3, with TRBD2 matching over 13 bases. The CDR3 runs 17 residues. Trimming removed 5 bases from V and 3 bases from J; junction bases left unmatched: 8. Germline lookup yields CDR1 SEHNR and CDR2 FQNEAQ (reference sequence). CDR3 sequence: CASSPGGLAGETDTQYF. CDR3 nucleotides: TGTGCCAGCAGCCCTGGCGGACTAGCGGGAGAAACAGATACGCAGTATTTT.

The CDR3 nucleotides read TGTGCCAGCAGCCGGTCTAGCGGGCCCTCCTACGAGCAGTACTTC. This encodes CASSRSSGPSYEQYF. The chain recombines TRBV5-4 with TRBJ2-7, with TRBD2 matching 8 bases. CDR3 length: 15 residues. The J segment lost 0 bases and the V segment lost 4 bases, leaving 6 bases of the junction unmatched. Germline-derived CDR1 and CDR2 are SGHNT and YYREEE (reference sequence).

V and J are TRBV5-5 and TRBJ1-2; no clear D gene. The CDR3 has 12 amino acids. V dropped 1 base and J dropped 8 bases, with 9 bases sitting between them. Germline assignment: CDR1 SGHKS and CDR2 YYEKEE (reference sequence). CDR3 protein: CASSLYSNGYTF. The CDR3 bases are TGTGCCAGCAGCTTGTATTCTAACGGCTACACCTTC.

CDR3 in amino acids: CASSYVGGSQFF. The CDR3 bases are TGTGCCAGCAGTTACGTGGGGGGGTCTCAGTTCTTC. The J gene is TRBJ2-1, the V gene TRBV6-5; 7 bases match TRBD2. Looked up from germline, CDR1 is MNHEY and CDR2 is SVGAGI. The junction had 5 bases not matched to a gene; V was cut back by 2 bases and J by 13 bases. This CDR3 comprises 12 residues.

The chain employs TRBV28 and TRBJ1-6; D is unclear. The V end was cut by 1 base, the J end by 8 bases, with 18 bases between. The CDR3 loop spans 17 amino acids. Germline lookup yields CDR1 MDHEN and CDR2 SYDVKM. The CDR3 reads CASSLLSAWGWDSPLHF. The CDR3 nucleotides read TGTGCCAGCAGTTTATTGTCAGCGTGGGGTTGGGATTCACCCCTCCACTTT.

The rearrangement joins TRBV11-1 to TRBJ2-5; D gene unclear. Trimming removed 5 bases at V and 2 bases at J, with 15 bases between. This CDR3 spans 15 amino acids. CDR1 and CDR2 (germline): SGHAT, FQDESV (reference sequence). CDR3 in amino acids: CASSPGVGLQETQYF. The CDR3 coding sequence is TGTGCCAGCAGCCCGGGCGTCGGTCTTCAAGAGACCCAGTACTTC.

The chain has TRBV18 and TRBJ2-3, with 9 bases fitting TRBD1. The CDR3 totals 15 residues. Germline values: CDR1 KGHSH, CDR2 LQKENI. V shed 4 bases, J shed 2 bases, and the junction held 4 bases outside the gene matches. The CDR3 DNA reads TGTGCCAGCTCACTGGGACAGGGATACACAGATACGCAGTATTTT. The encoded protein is CASSLGQGYTDTQYF.

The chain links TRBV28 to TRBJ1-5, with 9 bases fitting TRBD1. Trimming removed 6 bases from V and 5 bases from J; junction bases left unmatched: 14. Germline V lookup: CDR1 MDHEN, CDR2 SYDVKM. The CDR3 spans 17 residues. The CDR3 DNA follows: TGTGCCAGCAGCCTCCTACCTGCTACAGGGGGCTATCAGCCCCAGCATTTT. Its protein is CASSLLPATGGYQPQHF.

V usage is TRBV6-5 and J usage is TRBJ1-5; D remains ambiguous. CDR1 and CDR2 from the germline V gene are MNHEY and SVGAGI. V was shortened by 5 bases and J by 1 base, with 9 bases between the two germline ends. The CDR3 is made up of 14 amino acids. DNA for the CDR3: TGTGCCAGCAGTATAGACGGAAGCAATCAGCCCCAGCATTTT. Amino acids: CASSIDGSNQPQHF.

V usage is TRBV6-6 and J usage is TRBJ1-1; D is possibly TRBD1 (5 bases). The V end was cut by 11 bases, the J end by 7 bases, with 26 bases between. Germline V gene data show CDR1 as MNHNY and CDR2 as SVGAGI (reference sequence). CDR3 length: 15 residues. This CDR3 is CASLEEGSRSVEAFF. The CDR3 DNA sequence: TGTGCCTCCCTGGAGGAGGGGTCCCGCAGCGTTGAAGCTTTCTTT.

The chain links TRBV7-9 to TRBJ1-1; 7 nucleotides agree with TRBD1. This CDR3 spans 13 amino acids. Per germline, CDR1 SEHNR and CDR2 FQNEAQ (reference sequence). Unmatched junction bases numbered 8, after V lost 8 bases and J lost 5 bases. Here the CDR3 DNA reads TGTGCCAGCGAGACAGGGCTAGGGACTGAAGCTTTCTTT. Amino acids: CASETGLGTEAFF.

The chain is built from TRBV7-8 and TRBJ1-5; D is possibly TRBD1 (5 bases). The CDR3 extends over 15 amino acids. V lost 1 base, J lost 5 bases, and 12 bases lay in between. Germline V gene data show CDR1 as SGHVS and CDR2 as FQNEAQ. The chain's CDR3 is CASSLGFQGDQPQHF. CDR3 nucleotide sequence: TGTGCCAGCAGCTTAGGTTTTCAGGGAGATCAGCCCCAGCATTTT.

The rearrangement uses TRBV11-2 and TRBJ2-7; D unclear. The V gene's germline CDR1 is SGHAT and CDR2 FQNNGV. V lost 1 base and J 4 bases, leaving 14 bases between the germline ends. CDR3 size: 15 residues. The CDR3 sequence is CASSLGLFMGYEQYF. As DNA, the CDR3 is TGTGCCAGCAGCTTAGGACTTTTCATGGGGTACGAGCAGTACTTC.

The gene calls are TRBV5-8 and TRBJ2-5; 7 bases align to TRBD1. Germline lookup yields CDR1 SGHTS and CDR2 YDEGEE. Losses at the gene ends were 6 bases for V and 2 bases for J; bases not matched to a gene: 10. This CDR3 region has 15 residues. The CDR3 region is CASIPRDSVQETQYF. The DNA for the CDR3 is TGTGCCAGCATTCCCCGGGACAGCGTACAAGAGACCCAGTACTTC.